These T cell receptor beta chains were read from a single sample in a study of T cell changes during pregnancy in multiple sclerosis. Repertoires were generated with immunoSEQ multiplex PCR, while TCRdb's copy carries only in-frame clones and drops some. The table has tens of thousands of clones, roughly nine tenths seen once. This specimen consisted of CD4+ T cells from peripheral blood mononuclear cells, obtained in the first trimester of pregnancy. The receptor source for this set is a female donor with multiple sclerosis, enrolled in a pregnancy study. Both conserved end residues are part of each CDR3. A D gene is named only where the DNA matches it firmly. Only some rows state a clone size, as once, few, many or a class for expanded clones.

TRBJ2-1,TRBD2,NA,TRBV10-3,CAISLTSGGEQFF,TGTGCCATCAGTTTGACTAGCGGGGGTGAGCAGTTCTTC
TRBJ1-1,NA,NA,TRBV10-3,CAISGTTGLNTEAFF,TGTGCCATCAGTGGGACGACAGGACTGAACACTGAAGCTTTCTTT
TRBJ1-1,NA,NA,TRBV7-3,CASSLTRQANTEAFF,TGTGCCAGCAGCTTAACCCGACAGGCCAACACTGAAGCTTTCTTT
TRBJ2-7,NA,NA,TRBV5-4,CASSLGPTSSPYEQYF,TGTGCCAGCAGCTTGGGCCCTACTAGCAGTCCCTACGAGCAGTACTTC
TRBJ2-5,NA,few,TRBV7-7,CASSLGGGITLQETQYF,TGTGCCAGCAGCTTAGGCGGCGGCATAACCCTTCAAGAGACCCAGTACTTC
TRBJ1-5,NA,NA,TRBV29-1,CSVGEGNQPQHF,TGCAGCGTTGGGGAGGGCAATCAGCCCCAGCATTTT
TRBJ1-2,NA,NA,TRBV6-1,CASIGQGRSYGYTF,TGTGCCAGCATAGGACAAGGTCGCTCCTATGGCTACACCTTC
TRBJ1-2,TRBD1,NA,TRBV27,CASNKQGIGYGYTF,TGTGCCAGCAATAAACAGGGGATTGGCTATGGCTACACCTTC
TRBJ2-7,NA,NA,TRBV29-1,CSVEGRTGSHEQYF,TGCAGCGTTGAAGGAAGAACAGGGTCGCACGAGCAGTACTTC
TRBJ2-2,NA,NA,TRBV27,CASSQTGFGELFF,TGTGCCAGCAGTCAAACAGGGTTTGGGGAGCTGTTTTTT
TRBJ1-3,NA,NA,TRBV19,CASSILGHTSGNTIYF,TGTGCCAGTAGTATCTTGGGGCATACCTCTGGAAACACCATATATTTT
TRBJ1-4,TRBD1,NA,TRBV2,CASNLLQGAGRYF,TGTGCCAGCAATCTCCTACAGGGGGCGGGTCGGTATTTT
TRBJ1-4,TRBD1,NA,TRBV19,CASSRQGPLLNEKLFF,TGTGCCAGTAGTAGACAGGGTCCGCTCCTTAATGAAAAACTGTTTTTT
TRBJ2-1,TRBD1,NA,TRBV25-1,CASARQGNYNEQFF,TGTGCCAGCGCCCGACAGGGTAACTACAATGAGCAGTTCTTC
TRBJ1-4,NA,NA,TRBV25-1,CASSDRGGKEKLFF,TGTGCCAGCAGTGACCGGGGGGGCAAGGAAAAACTGTTTTTT
TRBJ2-2,NA,NA,TRBV2,CANGGAGELFF,TGTGCCAACGGAGGCGCCGGGGAGCTGTTTTTT
TRBJ1-4,NA,NA,TRBV5-1,CASSLGGGNEKLFF,TGCGCCAGCAGCTTGGGAGGAGGTAATGAAAAACTGTTTTTT
TRBJ2-3,TRBD2,NA,TRBV2,CASRGGRGPDTQYF,TGTGCCAGCAGGGGCGGGAGAGGGCCAGATACGCAGTATTTT
TRBJ1-3,NA,NA,TRBV5-8,CASRQSSGNTIYF,TGTGCCAGCAGACAGAGCTCTGGAAACACCATATATTTT
TRBJ2-7,TRBD2,NA,TRBV11-2,CASSLAASGSGEQYF,TGTGCCAGCAGCTTAGCTGCTAGCGGGAGTGGAGAGCAGTACTTC